The following is a TCR beta chain sequence with its context. Its target is unknown. Expressed TCRB transcripts were sequenced after all isolated RNA was converted to cDNA. Profiling relied on immunoSEQ multiplex PCR, and the TCRdb table lists in-frame clones only, not all of them. This repertoire shows 150,000 or so clones, more than 9.5% found once; its top ten account for about 2%. Sorting that relied on CD45RO/CCR7/CD25/CD127/CD95/CD27 yielded CD4+ naive, central memory, regulatory and stem cell-like memory cells. Sort purity for all populations was recorded as exceeding 98%. This sample was taken from a study of beta chain features in type 1 diabetes. Points from the study as a whole: Among type 1 diabetes patients, VDJ junctions had fewer insertions and more deletions.

V dropped 6 bases and J dropped 2 bases, with 15 bases sitting between them. The CDR3 is 15 residues long. Germline values: CDR1 LNHNV, CDR2 YYDKDF (reference sequence). The TCR originated in a man aged 18 to 30 in good health. The chain is built from TRBV15 and TRBJ2-3; D gene ambiguous. The sequenced sample was central memory CD4+ T cells from blood. CDR3 loop: CATRQRVGDTDTQYF. In nucleotides, the CDR3 is TGTGCCACCAGACAAAGGGTTGGAGACACAGATACGCAGTATTTT.